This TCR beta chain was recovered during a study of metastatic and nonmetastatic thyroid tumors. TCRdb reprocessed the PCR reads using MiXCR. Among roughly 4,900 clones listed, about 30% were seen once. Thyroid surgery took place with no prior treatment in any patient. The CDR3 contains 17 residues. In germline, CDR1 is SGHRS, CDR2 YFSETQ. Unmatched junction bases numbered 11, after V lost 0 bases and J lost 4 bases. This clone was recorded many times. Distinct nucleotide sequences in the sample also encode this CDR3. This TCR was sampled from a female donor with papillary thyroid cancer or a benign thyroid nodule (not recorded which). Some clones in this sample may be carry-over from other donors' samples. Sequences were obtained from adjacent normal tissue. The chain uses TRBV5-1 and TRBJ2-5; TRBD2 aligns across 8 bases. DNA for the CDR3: TGCGCCAGCAGCTTGGACTCTGGTCGGGCGGGGGGAGAGACCCAGTACTTC. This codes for CASSLDSGRAGGETQYF.